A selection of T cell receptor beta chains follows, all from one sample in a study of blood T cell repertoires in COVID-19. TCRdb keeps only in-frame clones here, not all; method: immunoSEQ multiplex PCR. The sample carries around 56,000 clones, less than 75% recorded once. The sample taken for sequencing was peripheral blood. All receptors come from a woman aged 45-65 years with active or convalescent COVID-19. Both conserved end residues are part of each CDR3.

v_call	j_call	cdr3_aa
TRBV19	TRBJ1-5	CASSIGRNQPQHF
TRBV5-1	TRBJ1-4	CASSLEGSRLNEKLFF
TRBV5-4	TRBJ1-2	CASSLRANYGYTF
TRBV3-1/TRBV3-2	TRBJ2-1	CASSQDSGTSGYNEQFF
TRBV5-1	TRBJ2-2	CASSLVQQNTGELFF
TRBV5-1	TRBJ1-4	CASSSGLLEEKLFF
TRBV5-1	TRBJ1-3	CASSPRGPGNTIYF
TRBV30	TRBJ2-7	CAWRQTGGRYEQYF
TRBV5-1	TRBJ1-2	CASSLSSGSLDNYGYTF
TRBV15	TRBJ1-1	CATSKNTGVSGTEAFF
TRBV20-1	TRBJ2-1	CSATGGFIPFF
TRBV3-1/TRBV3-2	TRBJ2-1	CASSQSLGTVNNEQFF
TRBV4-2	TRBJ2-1	CASSQDLSGRYNEQFF
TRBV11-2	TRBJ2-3	CASSPPTVRDTQYF
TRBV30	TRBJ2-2	CASSGLAGAYTGELFF
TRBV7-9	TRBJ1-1	CASSPDRGGTEAFF
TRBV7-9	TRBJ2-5	CASSFIGQGAPTQYF
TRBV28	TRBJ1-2	CASSPGDRSNYGYTF
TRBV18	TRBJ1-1	CASSPGEGSEAFF
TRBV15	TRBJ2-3	CATSRERQGGDTQYF
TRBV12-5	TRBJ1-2	CASGPMEGGTPVF
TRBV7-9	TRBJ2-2	CASSLAGTGYHGELFF
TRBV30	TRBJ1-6	CAWRGPGGLGSPLHF
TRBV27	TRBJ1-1	CASSPKQGQLRYTEAFF
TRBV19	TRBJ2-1	CASSHNRGEQFF
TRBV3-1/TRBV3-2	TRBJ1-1	CASSRAGSDTEAFF
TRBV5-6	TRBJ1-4	CASSVRDRGEKLFF
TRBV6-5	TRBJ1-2	CASISTGLGYTF
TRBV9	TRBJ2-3	CASSVGLAGTDTQYF
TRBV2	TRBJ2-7	CASSTTSYGEQYF
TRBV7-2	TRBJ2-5	CASSRDRDQETQYF
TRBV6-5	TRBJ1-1	CASSYSSQGQAEAFF
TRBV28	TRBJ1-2	CASSHERGPDYGYTF
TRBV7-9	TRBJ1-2	CASSFVQQGTNYGYTF
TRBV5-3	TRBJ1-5	CARSLLTGDNQPQHF
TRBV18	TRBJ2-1	CASSLTSGRFYNEQFF
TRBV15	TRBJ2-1	CATSLRLASNEQFF
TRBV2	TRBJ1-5	CASTLDSLSSNQPQHF
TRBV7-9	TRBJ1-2	CASSLPREPKGGYTF
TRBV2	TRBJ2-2	CASSGTARGTGELFF
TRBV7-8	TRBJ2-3	CASRTSGRAGTDTQYF
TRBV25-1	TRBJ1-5	CASSGQGSGNQPQHF